This T cell receptor (beta chain) was profiled in a study of blood T cell repertoires in COVID-19. Overall study: Nucleic acid was either cDNA or gDNA, and it came from T cells, B-cell-depleted T cells, or PBMCs.

As handled by the study authors: From reference gene primer amplification, estimates of nucleated cell counts were derived. Sequencing was performed with immunoSEQ multiplex PCR; in TCRdb, only in-frame clones are kept and a portion is missing. V, J and clone size are those of that table, while D and trimming were read from the DNA. The repertoire holds about 110,000 clones, with 60% to 85% as singletons. The CDR3 spans 13 residues. The V gene's germline CDR1 is SQVTM and CDR2 ANQGSEA. Between the trimmed V and J ends, which lost 4 bases and 1 base, there was a span of 8 bases. This chain connects TRBV29-1 to TRBJ2-1; D is ambiguous. What was sequenced was peripheral blood. This receptor was obtained from a man older than 75 with COVID-19, enrolled during active disease. CDR3 nucleotides: TGCAGCGTTGGGTCGGTATCCTACAATGAGCAGTTCTTC. Translated, it gives CSVGSVSYNEQFF.